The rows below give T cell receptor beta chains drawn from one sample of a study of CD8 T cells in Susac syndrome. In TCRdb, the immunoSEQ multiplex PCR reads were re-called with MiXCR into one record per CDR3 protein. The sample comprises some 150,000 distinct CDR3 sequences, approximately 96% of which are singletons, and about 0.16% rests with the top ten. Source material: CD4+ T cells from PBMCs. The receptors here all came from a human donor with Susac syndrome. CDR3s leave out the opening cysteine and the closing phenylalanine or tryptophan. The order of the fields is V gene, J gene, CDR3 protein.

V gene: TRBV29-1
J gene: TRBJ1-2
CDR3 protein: SVLAGGSWSYGYT

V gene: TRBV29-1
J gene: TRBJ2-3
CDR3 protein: SVLNQATDTQY

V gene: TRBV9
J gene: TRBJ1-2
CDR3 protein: ASSGGQGEWYGYT

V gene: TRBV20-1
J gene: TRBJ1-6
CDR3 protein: SAIRGNSPLH

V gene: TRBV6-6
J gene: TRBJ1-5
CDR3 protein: ASSQRRDADQPQH

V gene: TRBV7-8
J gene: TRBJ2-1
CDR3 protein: ASSLMASGGLSSYNEQF

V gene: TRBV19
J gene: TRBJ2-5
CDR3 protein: ASRGTEETQY

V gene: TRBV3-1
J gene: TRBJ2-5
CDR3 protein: ASSPRFSQETQY

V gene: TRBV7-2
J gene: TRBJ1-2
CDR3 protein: ASSLGQGPLYGYT

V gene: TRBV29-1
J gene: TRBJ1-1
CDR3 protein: SAPAVVGAAEAF

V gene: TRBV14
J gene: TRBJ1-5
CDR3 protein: ASSQSGFTPQH

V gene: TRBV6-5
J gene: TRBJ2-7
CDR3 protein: ASSYDGTGVEQY

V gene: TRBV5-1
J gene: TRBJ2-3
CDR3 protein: ASSSPGGADPDTQY

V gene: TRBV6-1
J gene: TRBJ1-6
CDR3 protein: ASKLTGSPLH

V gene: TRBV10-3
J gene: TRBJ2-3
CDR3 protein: ASASGGTDTQY

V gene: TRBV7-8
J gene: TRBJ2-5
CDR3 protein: ASSLPGWETQY

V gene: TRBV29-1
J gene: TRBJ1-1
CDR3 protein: SAAISQNTEAF

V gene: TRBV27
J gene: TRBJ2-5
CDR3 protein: ASSLWGYQETQY

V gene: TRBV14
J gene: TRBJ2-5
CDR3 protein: ASSLRGGLAETQY

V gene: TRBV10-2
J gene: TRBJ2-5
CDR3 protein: ASSVGIETQY

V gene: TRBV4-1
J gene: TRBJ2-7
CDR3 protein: ASSQDLDISYEQY

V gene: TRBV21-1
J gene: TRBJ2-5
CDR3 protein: ASSKMTSLWYQETQY

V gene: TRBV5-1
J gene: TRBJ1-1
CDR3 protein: ASSSHPWYRTQGMNTEAF

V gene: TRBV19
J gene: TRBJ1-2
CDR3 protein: ASSPRVRYGYT

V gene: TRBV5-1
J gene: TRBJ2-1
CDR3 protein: ASSFGGLSYNEQF

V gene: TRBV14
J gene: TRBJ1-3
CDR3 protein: ASSQGGMRNTIY

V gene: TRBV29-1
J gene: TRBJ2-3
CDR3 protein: SVEGARGGTDTQY

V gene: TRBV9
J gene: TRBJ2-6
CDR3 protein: ASSASGTLLSGANVLT

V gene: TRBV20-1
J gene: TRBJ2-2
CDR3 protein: SAWTVNTGELF

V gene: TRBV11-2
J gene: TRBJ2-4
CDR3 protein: ASSRETKNIQY

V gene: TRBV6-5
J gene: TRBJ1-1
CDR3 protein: ASSSQGGTEAF

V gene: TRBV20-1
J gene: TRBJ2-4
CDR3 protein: SAPKGPNRGNIQY

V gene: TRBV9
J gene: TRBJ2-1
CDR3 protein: ASSSSGGFEQF

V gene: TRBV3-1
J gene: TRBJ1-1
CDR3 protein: ASSLTGGGTEAF

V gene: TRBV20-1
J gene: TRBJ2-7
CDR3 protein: SARKTVYEQY

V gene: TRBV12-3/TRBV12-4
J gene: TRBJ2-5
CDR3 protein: ASSLAAAQETQY

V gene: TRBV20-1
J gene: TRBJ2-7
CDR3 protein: SARGPVSYEQY

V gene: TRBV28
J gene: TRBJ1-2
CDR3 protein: ASRAGGLIGYT

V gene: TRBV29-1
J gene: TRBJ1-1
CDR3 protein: SFRQAMNTEAF

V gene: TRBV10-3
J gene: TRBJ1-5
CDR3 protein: AISAGGPQH

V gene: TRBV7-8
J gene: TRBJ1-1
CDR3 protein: ASSLVDRGTEAF

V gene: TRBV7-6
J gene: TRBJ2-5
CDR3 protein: ASSSLAPELETQY

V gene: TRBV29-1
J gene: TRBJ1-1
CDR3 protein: SAVVHGNTEAF

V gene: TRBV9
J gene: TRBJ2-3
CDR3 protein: ASSVSGGATDTQY

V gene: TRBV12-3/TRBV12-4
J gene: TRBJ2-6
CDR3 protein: ASTNVGPVGANVLT